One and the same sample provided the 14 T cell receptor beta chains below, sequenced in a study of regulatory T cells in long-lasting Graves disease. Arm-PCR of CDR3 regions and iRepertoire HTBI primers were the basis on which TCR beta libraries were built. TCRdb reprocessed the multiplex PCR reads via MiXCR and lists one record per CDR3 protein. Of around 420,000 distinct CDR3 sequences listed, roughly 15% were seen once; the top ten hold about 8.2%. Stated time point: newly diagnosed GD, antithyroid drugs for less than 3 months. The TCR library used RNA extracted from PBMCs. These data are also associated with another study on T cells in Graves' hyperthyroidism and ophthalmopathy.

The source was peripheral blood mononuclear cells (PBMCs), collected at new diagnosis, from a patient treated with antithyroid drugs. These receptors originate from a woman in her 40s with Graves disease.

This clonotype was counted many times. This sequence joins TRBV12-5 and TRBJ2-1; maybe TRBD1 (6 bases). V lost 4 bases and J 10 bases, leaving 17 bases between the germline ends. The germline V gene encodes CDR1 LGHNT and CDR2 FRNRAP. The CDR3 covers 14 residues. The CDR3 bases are TGTGCTAGTGGTTCCAGGGGAAGGACCGGGGAGCAGTTCTTC. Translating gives CASGSRGRTGEQFF.

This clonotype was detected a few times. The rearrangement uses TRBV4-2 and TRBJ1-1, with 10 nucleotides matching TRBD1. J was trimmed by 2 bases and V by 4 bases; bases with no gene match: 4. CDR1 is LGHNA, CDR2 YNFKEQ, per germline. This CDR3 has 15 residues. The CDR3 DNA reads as TGTGCCAGCAGCCTCCGACAGGGGGCTAACACTGAAGCTTTCTTT. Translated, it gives CASSLRQGANTEAFF.

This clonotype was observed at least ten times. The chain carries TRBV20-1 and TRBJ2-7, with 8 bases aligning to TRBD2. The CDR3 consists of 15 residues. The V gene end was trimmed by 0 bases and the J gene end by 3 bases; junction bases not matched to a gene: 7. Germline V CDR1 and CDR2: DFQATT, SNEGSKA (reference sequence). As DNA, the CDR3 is TGCAGTGCTAGAGATTCACTTACTAGCGGCTACGAGCAGTACTTC. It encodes CSARDSLTSGYEQYF.

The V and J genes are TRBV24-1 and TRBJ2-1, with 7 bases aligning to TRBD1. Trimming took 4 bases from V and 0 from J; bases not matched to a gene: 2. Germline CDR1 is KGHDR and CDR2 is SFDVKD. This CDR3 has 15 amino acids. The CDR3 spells CATSDWDSSYNEQFF. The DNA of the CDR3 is TGTGCCACCAGTGACTGGGACAGCTCCTACAATGAGCAGTTCTTC.

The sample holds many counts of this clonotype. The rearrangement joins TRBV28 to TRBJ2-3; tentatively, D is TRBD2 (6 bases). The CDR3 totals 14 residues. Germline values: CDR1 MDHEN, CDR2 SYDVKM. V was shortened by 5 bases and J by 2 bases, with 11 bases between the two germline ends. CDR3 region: CASSRGLSTDTQYF. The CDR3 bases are TGTGCCAGCAGTCGGGGACTGTCCACAGATACGCAGTATTTT. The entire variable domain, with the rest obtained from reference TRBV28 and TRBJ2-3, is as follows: DVKVTQSSRYLVKRTGEKVFLECVQDMDHENMFWYRQDPGLGLRLIYFSYDVKMKEKGDIPEGYSVSREKKERFSLILESASTNQTSMYLCASSRGLSTDTQYFGPGTRLTVL.

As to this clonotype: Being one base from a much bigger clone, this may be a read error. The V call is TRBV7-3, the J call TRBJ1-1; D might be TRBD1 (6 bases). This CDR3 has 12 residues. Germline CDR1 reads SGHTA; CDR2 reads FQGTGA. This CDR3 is CASNLRAAGTRF. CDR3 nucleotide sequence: TGTGCCAGCAACTTACGGGCGGCAGGGACAAGATTT.

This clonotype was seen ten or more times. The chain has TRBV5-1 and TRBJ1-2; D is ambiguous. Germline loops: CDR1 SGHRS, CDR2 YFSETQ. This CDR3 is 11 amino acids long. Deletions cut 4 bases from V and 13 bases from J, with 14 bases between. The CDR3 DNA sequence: TGCGCCAGCAGCCCCGGACTGCAAATCACCTTC. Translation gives CASSPGLQITF.

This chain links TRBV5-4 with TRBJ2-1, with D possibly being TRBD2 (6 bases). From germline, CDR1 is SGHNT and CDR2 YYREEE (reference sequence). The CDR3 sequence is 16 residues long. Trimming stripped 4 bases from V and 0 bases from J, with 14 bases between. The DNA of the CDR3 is TGTGCCAGCAGCACCAAACGGGACTTCTCCTACAATGAGCAGTTCTTC. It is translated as CASSTKRDFSYNEQFF.

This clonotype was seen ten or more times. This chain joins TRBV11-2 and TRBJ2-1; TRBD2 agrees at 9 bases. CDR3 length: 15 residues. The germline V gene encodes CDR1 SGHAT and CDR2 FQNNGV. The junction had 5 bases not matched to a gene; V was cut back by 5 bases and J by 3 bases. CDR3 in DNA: TGTGCCAGCAGCCCCGGGACTAGCAGCTACAATGAGCAGTTCTTC. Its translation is CASSPGTSSYNEQFF.

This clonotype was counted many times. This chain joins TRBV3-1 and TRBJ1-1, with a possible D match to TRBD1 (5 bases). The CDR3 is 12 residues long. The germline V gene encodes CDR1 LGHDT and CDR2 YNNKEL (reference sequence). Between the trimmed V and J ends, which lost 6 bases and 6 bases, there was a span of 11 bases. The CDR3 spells CASRLAGAEAFF. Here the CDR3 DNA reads TGTGCCAGCAGACTAGCGGGGGCTGAAGCTTTCTTT.

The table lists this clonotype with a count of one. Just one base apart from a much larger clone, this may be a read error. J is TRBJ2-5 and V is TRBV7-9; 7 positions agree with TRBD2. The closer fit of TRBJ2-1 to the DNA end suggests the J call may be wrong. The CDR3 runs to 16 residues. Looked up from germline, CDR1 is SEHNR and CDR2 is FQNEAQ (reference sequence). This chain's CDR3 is CASSLGTNGRWNEQFF. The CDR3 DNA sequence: TGTGCCAGCAGCTTAGGGACTAACGGGAGGTGGAATGAGCAGTTCTTC.

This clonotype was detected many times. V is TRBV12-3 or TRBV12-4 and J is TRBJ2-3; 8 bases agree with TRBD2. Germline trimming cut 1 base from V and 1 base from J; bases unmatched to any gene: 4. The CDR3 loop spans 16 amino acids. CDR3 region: CASSLGREARTDTQYF. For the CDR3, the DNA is TGTGCCAGCAGTTTAGGGCGGGAGGCCCGCACAGATACGCAGTATTTT.

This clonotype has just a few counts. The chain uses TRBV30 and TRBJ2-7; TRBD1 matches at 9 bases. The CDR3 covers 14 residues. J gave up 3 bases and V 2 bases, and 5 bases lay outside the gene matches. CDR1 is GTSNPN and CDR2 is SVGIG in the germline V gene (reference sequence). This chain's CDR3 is CAWSPGTGSYEQYF. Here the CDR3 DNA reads TGTGCCTGGAGTCCCGGGACAGGGAGCTACGAGCAGTACTTC.

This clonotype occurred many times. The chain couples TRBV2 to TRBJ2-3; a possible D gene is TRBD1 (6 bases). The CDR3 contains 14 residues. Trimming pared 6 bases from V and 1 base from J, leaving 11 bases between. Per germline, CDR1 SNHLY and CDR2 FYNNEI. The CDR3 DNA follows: TGTGCCAGCAGCCAATACAGGGGCACAGATACGCAGTATTTT. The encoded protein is CASSQYRGTDTQYF.